Included here is one T cell receptor (beta chain) sequence, with context. Its antigen is not identified. Germline CDR1 SGHRS, CDR2 YFSETQ. This CDR3 spans 11 amino acids. Between the trimmed V and J ends, which lost 6 bases and 3 bases, there was a span of 3 bases. This sample is part of a study of cytomegalovirus exposure and HLA in healthy donors. The study ran its PCR with 60 Vbeta and 13 Jbeta primers. Only in-frame clones appear in the TCRdb table, and some are missing; sequencing was by immunoSEQ multiplex PCR. The sample lists tens of thousands of clones, about three quarters seen once, with around 4% in the top ten. At collection, donors were nominally healthy, but unrecorded immune exposures were probable. Study-wide results and limits: Previous analysis showed most TCR beta V segments were productive about 90% or about 30% of the time.

The gene calls are TRBV5-1 and TRBJ2-2, with D unclear. The sequencing input was PBMCs. The clonotype originates from a male donor in good health and CMV-seropositive. In DNA form, the CDR3 reads TGCGCCAGCACCGACACCGGGGAGCTGTTTTTT. Protein sequence: CASTDTGELFF.